This T cell receptor beta chain was observed in a study of OX40 agonist ivuxolimab in advanced cancers. V shed 1 base and J shed 7 bases, with 25 bases lying between them. The CDR3 is 19 amino acids. Germline loops: CDR1 MNHNS, CDR2 SASEGT. Assay used: immunoSEQ multiplex PCR; TCRdb lists only in-frame clones, some missing. The sample lists approximately 45,000 clones; about 95% were seen once. The J gene is TRBJ1-4, the V gene TRBV6-1; D not resolved. Here the sequenced sample was CD4+ or CD8+ T cells sorted from blood, taken in a trial of the OX40 agonist ivuxolimab. This receptor was taken from an adult with an advanced solid tumor such as melanoma, head and neck, liver or kidney cancer. CDR3 in amino acids: CASSEGGEGWTGFSEKLFF. The CDR3, as DNA: TGTGCCAGCAGTGAAGGGGGTGAGGGCTGGACCGGATTTAGTGAAAAACTGTTTTTT.